This is a list of T cell receptor beta chains from one sample in a study of T cell changes during pregnancy in multiple sclerosis. Method: immunoSEQ multiplex PCR; TCRdb's copy keeps in-frame clones and lacks some. The data contain 58,000 or so clones, roughly 90% of them singletons. Sample: peripheral blood, taken after pregnancy. These receptors were taken from a female donor with multiple sclerosis, enrolled in a pregnancy study. Each CDR3 is given with its conserved first and last residue. Fields, in order: D gene, J gene, clone size, V gene, CDR3 protein, CDR3 DNA. A D gene is named only where the DNA matches it firmly. Clone sizes are given selectively: once, few, many, or a class where the clone is expanded.

NA	TRBJ2-1	NA	TRBV7-6	CASSSRYNEQFF	TGTGCCAGCAGCTCCCGCTACAATGAGCAGTTCTTC
TRBD2	TRBJ2-3	few	TRBV6-4	CASSDSSGGADTQYF	TGTGCCAGCAGTGACTCGAGCGGGGGGGCCGATACGCAGTATTTT
TRBD1	TRBJ1-6	many	TRBV7-2	CASSQGQHNSPLHF	TGTGCCAGCAGCCAGGGACAGCATAATTCACCCCTCCACTTT
TRBD1	TRBJ1-2	once	TRBV29-1	CSVYRGTYGYTF	TGCAGCGTTTACAGGGGAACCTATGGCTACACCTTC
NA	TRBJ1-5	NA	TRBV5-4	CASSTSPDQPQHF	TGTGCCAGCAGCACTAGCCCAGATCAGCCCCAGCATTTT
TRBD1	TRBJ2-5	NA	TRBV5-1	CASSTGTAQETQYF	TGCGCCAGCAGCACCGGGACAGCACAAGAGACCCAGTACTTC
TRBD1	TRBJ1-1	NA	TRBV6-5	CASSRGLGEAFF	TGTGCCAGCAGTAGGGGGCTTGGTGAAGCTTTCTTT
NA	TRBJ1-3	NA	TRBV4-3	CASSRLDSSGNTIYF	TGCGCCAGCAGCCGTCTGGACAGCTCTGGAAACACCATATATTTT
TRBD1	TRBJ1-1	NA	TRBV18	CASSPSQGAPRKTEAFF	TGTGCCAGCTCACCGAGCCAGGGGGCTCCCAGGAAAACTGAAGCTTTCTTT
TRBD1	TRBJ1-5	NA	TRBV10-3	CAIRDQQGAGAQHF	TGTGCCATCAGAGATCAACAGGGGGCAGGTGCCCAGCATTTT
NA	TRBJ2-1	NA	TRBV5-1	CASSPSGTGGYNEQFF	TGCGCCAGCAGCCCTTCGGGGACTGGTGGCTACAATGAGCAGTTCTTC
TRBD1	TRBJ2-2	once	TRBV18	CASSQGANTGELFF	TGTGCCAGCTCACAGGGGGCCAACACCGGGGAGCTGTTTTTT
TRBD2	TRBJ2-3	NA	TRBV28	CASSFVSSGSDTQYF	TGTGCCAGCAGTTTTGTGTCTAGCGGTTCAGATACGCAGTATTTT
NA	TRBJ2-7	NA	TRBV19	CASSIEVRYEQYF	TGTGCCAGTAGTATTGAGGTGCGCTACGAGCAGTACTTC
TRBD1	TRBJ1-1	NA	TRBV7-9	CASSLIWLKQGGTEAFF	TGTGCCAGCAGCTTAATATGGTTGAAACAGGGGGGCACTGAAGCTTTCTTT
NA	TRBJ1-2	once	TRBV11-2	CASSLASWGLYGYTF	TGTGCCAGCAGCTTAGCTTCCTGGGGCTTATATGGCTACACCTTC
TRBD2	TRBJ2-5	NA	TRBV4-1	CASSQGRSGGAPETQYF	TGCGCCAGCAGCCAAGGGCGGAGCGGGGGGGCCCCGGAGACCCAGTACTTC
NA	TRBJ1-1	NA	TRBV9	CASSAGPNTEAFF	TGTGCCAGCAGCGCAGGTCCGAACACTGAAGCTTTCTTT
NA	TRBJ1-1	NA	TRBV10-3	CAISESVGGGDPEAFF	TGTGCCATCAGTGAGTCCGTTGGGGGAGGCGACCCTGAAGCTTTCTTT
NA	TRBJ1-2	NA	TRBV2	CASSRGNYGYTF	TGTGCCAGCAGCAGGGGCAACTATGGCTACACCTTC
TRBD1	TRBJ1-2	NA	TRBV5-4	CASSPPGTANYGYTF	TGTGCCAGCAGCCCCCCCGGGACAGCTAACTATGGCTACACCTTC
NA	TRBJ2-3	NA	TRBV9	CASSAPPTLHTQYF	TGTGCCAGCAGCGCCCCCCCGACTCTACATACGCAGTATTTT
NA	TRBJ2-2	NA	TRBV7-2	CASSLIGDTGELFF	TGTGCCAGCAGCTTAATCGGGGACACCGGGGAGCTGTTTTTT
TRBD1	TRBJ2-5	NA	TRBV9	CASSPAGTGGLETQYF	TGTGCCAGCAGCCCCGCCGGGACAGGGGGATTAGAGACCCAGTACTTC
NA	TRBJ2-1	NA	TRBV6-6	CASSYTGGNNEQFF	TGTGCCAGCAGTTACACAGGCGGAAACAATGAGCAGTTCTTC
NA	TRBJ1-5	NA	TRBV7-9	CASSLEGDQPQHF	TGTGCCAGCAGCTTAGAGGGAGATCAGCCCCAGCATTTT
TRBD1	TRBJ1-5	NA	TRBV10-3	CAIQGDLNSNQPQHF	TGTGCCATCCAGGGGGATCTAAATAGCAATCAGCCCCAGCATTTT
TRBD1	TRBJ1-4	NA	TRBV30	CAWSVQTGGLGKLFF	TGTGCCTGGAGTGTACAGACAGGGGGTCTCGGAAAACTGTTTTTT
TRBD1	TRBJ2-7	medium-sized	TRBV6-4	CASSEGQGGSYEQYF	TGTGCCAGCAGTGAGGGACAGGGGGGATCCTACGAGCAGTACTTC
TRBD1	TRBJ1-1	NA	TRBV5-1	CASTRDRNTEAFF	TGCGCCAGCACCCGGGACAGAAACACTGAAGCTTTCTTT
NA	TRBJ1-5	NA	TRBV5-1	CASAEGSNQPQHF	TGCGCCAGCGCGGAGGGATCCAATCAGCCCCAGCATTTT
TRBD1	TRBJ1-1	NA	TRBV19	CASRTGPEAFF	TGTGCCAGTAGGACAGGGCCTGAAGCTTTCTTT
NA	TRBJ1-1	NA	TRBV5-5	CASSLIGDTEAFF	TGTGCCAGCAGCTTGATCGGAGACACTGAAGCTTTCTTT
TRBD1	TRBJ2-7	NA	TRBV27	CASSVGQGSYEQYF	TGTGCCAGCAGTGTGGGACAGGGGTCCTACGAGCAGTACTTC
NA	TRBJ1-1	NA	TRBV6-5	CASSLVTAFF	TGTGCCAGCTCACTGGTAACGGCTTTCTTT
TRBD1	TRBJ1-2	NA	TRBV5-6	CASSWTGVGGYTF	TGTGCCAGCAGCTGGACAGGGGTTGGCGGCTACACCTTC
TRBD1	TRBJ2-2	NA	TRBV30	CAWRVPGGREELFF	TGTGCCTGGAGAGTACCAGGGGGCCGGGAGGAGCTGTTTTTT
NA	TRBJ1-5	NA	TRBV2	CASSLGGDQPQHF	TGTGCCAGCAGCCTGGGGGGGGATCAGCCCCAGCATTTT
TRBD2	TRBJ2-3	once	TRBV15	CATSRRLAGPTDTQYF	TGTGCCACCAGCAGGCGACTAGCGGGCCCCACAGATACGCAGTATTTT
NA	TRBJ1-2	NA	TRBV6-6	CASTFAASVNYGYTF	TGTGCCAGCACTTTTGCGGCGTCTGTTAACTATGGCTACACCTTC
NA	TRBJ1-1	NA	TRBV6-1	CASSAVVHTEAFF	TGTGCCAGCAGTGCGGTGGTACACACTGAAGCTTTCTTT
NA	TRBJ2-7	NA	TRBV12-5	CASGLQPDSTSYEQYF	TGTGCTAGTGGTTTGCAACCCGACTCTACCTCCTACGAGCAGTACTTC
NA	TRBJ1-4	NA	TRBV10-3	CAIRTGVGEKLFF	TGTGCCATCAGAACCGGGGTAGGAGAAAAACTGTTTTTT
NA	TRBJ1-1	NA	TRBV7-2	CASSPQGMNTEAFF	TGTGCCAGCAGCCCACAGGGAATGAACACTGAAGCTTTCTTT
TRBD2	TRBJ2-1	NA	TRBV6-1	CASVRTSQGEQFF	TGTGCCAGCGTACGGACTAGCCAGGGTGAGCAGTTCTTC
TRBD2	TRBJ2-3	NA	TRBV7-3	CASSQTGTSGASSTDTQYF	TGTGCCAGCAGCCAAACCGGGACTAGCGGGGCCTCTAGCACAGATACGCAGTATTTT
TRBD1	TRBJ2-5	NA	TRBV5-1	CASSFDREETQYF	TGCGCCAGCAGCTTTGACAGGGAAGAGACCCAGTACTTC